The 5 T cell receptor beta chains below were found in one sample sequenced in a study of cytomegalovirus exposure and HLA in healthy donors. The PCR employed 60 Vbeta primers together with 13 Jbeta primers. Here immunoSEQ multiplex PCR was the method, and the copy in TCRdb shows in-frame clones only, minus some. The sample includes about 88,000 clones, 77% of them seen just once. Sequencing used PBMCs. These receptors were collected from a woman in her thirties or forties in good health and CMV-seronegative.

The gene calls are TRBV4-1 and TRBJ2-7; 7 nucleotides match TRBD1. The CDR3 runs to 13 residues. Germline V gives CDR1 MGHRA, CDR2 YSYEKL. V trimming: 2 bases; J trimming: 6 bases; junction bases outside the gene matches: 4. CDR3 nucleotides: TGCGCCAGCAGCCAACCCGACAGGGCCGAGCAGTACTTC. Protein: CASSQPDRAEQYF.

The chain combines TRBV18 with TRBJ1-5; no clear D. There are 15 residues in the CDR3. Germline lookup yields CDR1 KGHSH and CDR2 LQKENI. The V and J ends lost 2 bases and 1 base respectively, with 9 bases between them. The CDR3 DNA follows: TGTGCCAGCTCACCATATAGTAACAGCAATCAGCCCCAGCATTTT. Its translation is CASSPYSNSNQPQHF.

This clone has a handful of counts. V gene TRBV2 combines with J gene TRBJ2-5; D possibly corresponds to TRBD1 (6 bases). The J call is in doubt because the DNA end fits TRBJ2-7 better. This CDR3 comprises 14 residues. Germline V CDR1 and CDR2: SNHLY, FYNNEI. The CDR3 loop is CASGRDTVSYEQYF. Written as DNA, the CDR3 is TGTGCCAGCGGCCGGGACACCGTCTCCTACGAGCAGTACTTC.

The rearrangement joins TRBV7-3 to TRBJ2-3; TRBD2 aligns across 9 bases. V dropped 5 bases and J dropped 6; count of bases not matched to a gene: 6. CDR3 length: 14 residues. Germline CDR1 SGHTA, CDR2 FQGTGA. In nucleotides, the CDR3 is TGTGCCAGCAGCCCCCGGACTAGCGCGGATACGCAGTATTTT. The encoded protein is CASSPRTSADTQYF.

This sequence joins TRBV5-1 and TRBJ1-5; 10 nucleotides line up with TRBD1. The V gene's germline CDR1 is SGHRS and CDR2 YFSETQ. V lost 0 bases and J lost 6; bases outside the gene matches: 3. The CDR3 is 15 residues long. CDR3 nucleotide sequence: TGCGCCAGCAGCTTGGGGGGACAGGGGAGTCAGCCCCAGCATTTT. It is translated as CASSLGGQGSQPQHF.